This TCR beta chain originates from a study of beta chain features in type 1 diabetes listed by TCRdb under 2018. A note on the overall study: Patients and healthy donors did not differ in mean age, gender distribution, total cell number or subset yield. A total of about 100 million sorted cells were examined across all samples, and RNA yield correlated strongly with the number of cells per subset. The study compared TCRB repertoires of sorted circulating CD4+ T cell subsets between recently diagnosed type 1 diabetes patients and matched healthy donors. Regulatory and stem cell-like memory subsets were obtained from only 8 patients and roughly 8 healthy donors, while naive and central memory subsets were obtained from all 30 or so donors.

All of the isolated RNA was reverse transcribed with the High Capacity cDNA Reverse Transcription Kit, so expressed TCRB transcripts were sequenced. Naive, central memory and regulatory T cell samples underwent deep immunoSEQ sequencing, averaging about 3.57 million total reads per sample. Sorted cells were lysed in RLT buffer, and RNA was extracted using DNase-treated RNeasy Micro or Mini kits according to cell number. To prevent cross-contamination, every cell subset was processed on its own, while patient and healthy donor samples were processed together. Using the immunoSEQ multiplex PCR, TCRB sequences were amplified from cDNA into 87-bp fragments spanning the CDR3 region. Amplicons were sequenced on the Illumina HiSeq platform. The source study handled its data this way. PCR bias was corrected computationally using synthetic template baselines, and reads within Hamming distance 2 were collapsed, with unmergeable singletons discarded. Reads were aligned against IMGT to assign V, D and J genes, CDR3 length and insertions or deletions at six rearrangement sites. Within each subset, clonotype counts were normalized to the number of sorted cells before true diversity and Gini coefficients were calculated with the tcR R package. The overlap coefficient, calculated on TCRB nucleotide sequences, was used to quantify repertoire sharing. TCRdb re-hosts the immuneACCESS table, in-frame sequences only. Its copies lack some clones; in the studies checked, an unresolved V gene accounts for under half of them, and the cause for the rest is not known. V and J calls and clone size are copied from that table; D and trimming were computed from the DNA. The sample contains 300,000 to 450,000 clones, 9.6% of them found a single time. Roughly 0.6% of the sample is in the top ten clones.

Comment on this clone: The antigen it recognizes is unknown. No much larger clone exists at a distance of one base, and base qualities are not known.

General study outcomes and caveats: PCR might favor shorter templates, but patient and control samples were amplified and corrected together, so any skew would affect both groups equally. A moderate but significant shortening of TCRB CDR3 length was observed in type 1 diabetes patients in all four CD4+ subsets. At VDJ recombination sites, patients with type 1 diabetes made fewer insertions and deleted more nucleotides, a pattern implying thymic rearrangement abnormalities. Because cDNA was sequenced instead of genomic DNA, highly expressing activated cells could be over-represented, though the groups showed no difference in activation or CD3 levels. Naive, central memory and regulatory TCRB repertoires appeared more similar among patients than among healthy donors. HLA sub-analyses involved small numbers of individuals, so any influence of HLA type on TCRB rearrangement remained unresolved.

Including the terminal cysteine and phenylalanine, the CDR3 comprises 17 residues. The read is trimmed to its CDR3 DNA, 51 bases read in frame from base 1. Compared with germline, V lacks 5 bases and J lacks 5 bases; bases without a gene match: 14. For CDR1 and CDR2, the germline V gene (reference sequence) lists GTSNPN and SVGIG. Each donor gave one peripheral blood draw, averaging roughly 100 mL, which was collected into heparinised tubes. A BD FACSAria II and a panel including CD45RO, CCR7, CD25, CD127, CD95 and CD27 were used to sort naive, central memory, regulatory and stem cell-like memory CD4+ T cells. All sorted populations exceeded 98% purity. Right away, PBMCs were isolated by Lymphoprep density gradient centrifugation and were stained directly, with no culture step. To minimize batch effects, samples were stained and sorted in pairs, one healthy donor with one patient per experiment.

Sequenced input: central memory CD4+ T cells from blood. The source of this sequence is a young man with type 1 diabetes. The chain is encoded by TRBV30 joined to TRBJ2-1, with 11 bases matching TRBD2. CDR3 sequence: CAWASGLAGGIHNEQFF. The sequenced DNA: TGTGCCTGGGCGTCGGGGCTAGCGGGAGGAATCCACAATGAGCAGTTCTTC.